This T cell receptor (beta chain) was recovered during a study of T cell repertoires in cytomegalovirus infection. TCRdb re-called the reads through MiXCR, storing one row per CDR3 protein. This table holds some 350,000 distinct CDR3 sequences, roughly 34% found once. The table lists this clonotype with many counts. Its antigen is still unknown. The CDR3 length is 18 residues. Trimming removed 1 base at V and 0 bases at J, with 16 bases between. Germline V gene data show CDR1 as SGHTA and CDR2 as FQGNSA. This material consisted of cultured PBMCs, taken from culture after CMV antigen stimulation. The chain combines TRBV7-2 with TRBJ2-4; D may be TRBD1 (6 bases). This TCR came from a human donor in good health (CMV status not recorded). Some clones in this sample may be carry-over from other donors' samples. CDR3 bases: TGTGCCAGCAGCTTAGGAAGGGACACTTTAATAGCCAAAAACATTCAGTACTTC. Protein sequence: CASSLGRDTLIAKNIQYF.